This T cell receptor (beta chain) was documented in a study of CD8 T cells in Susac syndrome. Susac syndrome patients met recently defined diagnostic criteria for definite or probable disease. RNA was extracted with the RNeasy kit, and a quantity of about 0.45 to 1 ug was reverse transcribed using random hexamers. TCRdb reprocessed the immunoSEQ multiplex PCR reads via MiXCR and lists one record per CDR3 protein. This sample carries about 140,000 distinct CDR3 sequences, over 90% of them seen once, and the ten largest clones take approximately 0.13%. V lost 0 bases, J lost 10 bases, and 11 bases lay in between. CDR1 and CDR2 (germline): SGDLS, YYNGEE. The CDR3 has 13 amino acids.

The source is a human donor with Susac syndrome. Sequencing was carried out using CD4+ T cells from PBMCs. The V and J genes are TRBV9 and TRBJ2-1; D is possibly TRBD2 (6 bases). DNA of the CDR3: TGTGCCAGCAGCGTAGGGGGGGAGAGGGAGCAGTTCTTC. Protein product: CASSVGGEREQFF.